These 12 T cell receptor beta chains were sequenced from one sample in a study of beta chain features in type 1 diabetes. Since all of the isolated RNA was reverse transcribed, expressed TCRB transcripts were what got sequenced. Some clones are missing from TCRdb's copy, which holds only in-frame ones; the method was immunoSEQ multiplex PCR. The sample has about 24,000 clones, about 70% seen once; the top ten hold 2% to 2.5%. The source material was Tregs from blood. The receptors were gathered from a woman aged 40-49 years in good health.

This rearrangement joins TRBV6-1 to TRBJ1-5; TRBD1 is a possible D gene (5 bases). V was shortened by 3 bases and J by 3 bases, with 9 bases between the two germline ends. Germline values: CDR1 MNHNS, CDR2 SASEGT. The CDR3 has 14 amino acids. As DNA, the CDR3 is TGTGCCAGCAGTGACAGGGACTACAATCAGCCCCAGCATTTT. The encoded protein is CASSDRDYNQPQHF.

J is TRBJ1-5 and V is TRBV6-5; D call uncertain. V lost 8 bases, J lost 0 bases, and 5 bases lay in between. CDR1 and CDR2 (germline): MNHEY, SVGAGI. This CDR3 comprises 12 residues. This CDR3 is CASGSSNQPQHF. CDR3 bases: TGTGCCAGCGGGAGTAGCAATCAGCCCCAGCATTTT.

The rearrangement joins TRBV5-1 to TRBJ2-3; no firm D call. Germline-derived CDR1 and CDR2 are SGHRS and YFSETQ. CDR3 size: 14 residues. Deletions cut 0 bases from V and 2 bases from J, with 7 bases between. CDR3 protein: CASSLVGYTDTQYF. The CDR3 coding sequence is TGCGCCAGCAGCTTGGTCGGTTACACAGATACGCAGTATTTT.

The chain joins TRBV5-1 to TRBJ2-3; 9 bases line up with TRBD1. The CDR3 sequence is 16 residues long. Germline-derived CDR1 and CDR2 are SGHRS and YFSETQ. Unmatched junction bases numbered 8, after V lost 2 bases and J lost 4 bases. The CDR3 loop is CASSFGGGTGSDTQYF. The CDR3 region has the DNA TGCGCCAGCAGCTTCGGGGGCGGGACAGGGTCAGATACGCAGTATTTT.

V gene TRBV19 combines with J gene TRBJ2-3, with 12 nucleotides matching TRBD1. Losses at the gene ends were 5 bases for V and 9 bases for J; bases not matched to a gene: 9. Per the germline V gene, CDR1 is LNHDA and CDR2 is SQIVND (reference sequence). This CDR3 has 15 amino acids. CDR3 in DNA: TGTGCCAGTAGTTGGGTGGGACAGGGGGCTGGAACGCAGTATTTT. Protein sequence: CASSWVGQGAGTQYF.

The chain is built from TRBV5-1 and TRBJ2-5; 15 positions match TRBD2. The V gene's germline CDR1 is SGHRS and CDR2 YFSETQ. The CDR3 sequence is 17 residues long. V gave up 6 bases and J gave up 5 bases; unmatched junction bases: 11. In DNA, the CDR3 is TGCGCCAGCAACCTCGGACTAGCGGGGGGGCGTCCGGAGACCCAGTACTTC. Residues: CASNLGLAGGRPETQYF.

This clone has only one observation. The chain links TRBV27 to TRBJ2-2, with 8 bases matching TRBD1. The germline CDR1 and CDR2 sequences are MNHEY and SMNVEV (reference sequence). The CDR3 is made up of 16 amino acids. With V trimmed by 6 bases and J by 2 bases, 8 bases remained unmatched. The CDR3 bases are TGTGCCAGCAGCCCCAGGGGGCGAACCAACACCGGGGAGCTGTTTTTT. Translated: CASSPRGRTNTGELFF.

V usage is TRBV7-2 and J usage is TRBJ2-7, with D perhaps TRBD1 (5 bases). V lost 1 base and J 0 bases, leaving 16 bases between the germline ends. This CDR3 spans 17 amino acids. Looked up from germline, CDR1 is SGHTA and CDR2 is FQGNSA. The CDR3 DNA reads TGTGCCAGCAGCTTAGGGCGGTCTAGGGGTAGCTCCTACGAGCAGTACTTC. Protein: CASSLGRSRGSSYEQYF.

This clone was seen just once. This CDR3 reads CASNSAGGSTDTQYF. For the CDR3, the DNA is TGTGCCAGCAACTCTGCGGGGGGCTCCACAGATACGCAGTATTTT. The rearrangement uses TRBV6-5 and TRBJ2-3; TRBD2 aligns across 8 bases. Germline CDR1 is MNHEY and CDR2 is SVGAGI. The CDR3 is 15 residues long. The trim removed 7 bases at V and 2 bases at J, leaving 8 bases unmatched.

The chain recombines TRBV6-5 with TRBJ1-1, with 7 bases identical to TRBD1. The CDR3 has 14 amino acids. With V trimmed by 4 bases and J by 3 bases, 5 bases remained unmatched. From germline, CDR1 is MNHEY and CDR2 SVGAGI. The CDR3 loop is CASSSRTGYTEAFF. CDR3 nucleotides: TGTGCCAGCAGTTCCCGGACAGGATACACTGAAGCTTTCTTT.

J is TRBJ2-1 and V is TRBV4-3; 11 positions match TRBD2. The trim removed 1 base at V and 4 bases at J, leaving 9 bases unmatched. The germline CDR1 and CDR2 sequences are LGHNA and YSLEER. This CDR3 is 18 amino acids long. CDR3 bases: TGCGCCAGCAGCCAAGGCCCGATAGCGGGGGGGATATACAATGAGCAGTTCTTC. Protein: CASSQGPIAGGIYNEQFF.

This clone was detected once. V and J are TRBV10-3 and TRBJ1-1; TRBD1 might be the D (6 bases). Per the germline V gene, CDR1 is ENHRY and CDR2 is SYGVKD. CDR3 length: 15 residues. The V gene lost 6 bases and the J gene lost 0 bases, with 14 bases spanning the gap. CDR3: CAISKTGQLNTEAFF. The DNA of the CDR3 is TGTGCCATCAGCAAGACCGGACAGTTGAACACTGAAGCTTTCTTT.